The 8 T cell receptor beta chains reported below all come from one sample, sequenced in a study of human T cells and chemical hapten exposure. TCRdb re-analysed the RACE reads in MiXCR, keeping a single row per CDR3 protein. Of 42,000 or so distinct CDR3 sequences listed, around 10% are singletons. The time point denotes: patch test 2, 6 weeks after DPC sensitization. Treatment in this sample: therapeutic diphenylcyclopropenone sensitization with weekly scalp DPC. Sequenced here: whole blood, sampled in connection with sensitization to the hapten diphenylcyclopropenone (DPC). These receptors were taken from a woman aged 40 to 50 with alopecia areata. Some clones in this sample may be carry-over from other donors' samples.

This clonotype showed up many times. The V gene is TRBV5-4, the J gene TRBJ1-3, with TRBD1 identical over 7 bases. The germline V gene encodes CDR1 SGHNT and CDR2 YYREEE (reference sequence). The CDR3 length is 19 residues. V gave up 1 base and J gave up 0 bases; unmatched junction bases: 13. The CDR3 nucleotides read TGTGCCAGCAGCTTGTTCCAGGGGGACATACTCCTCTCTGGAAACACCATATATTTT. Protein: CASSLFQGDILLSGNTIYF. The whole variable domain, remainder taken from reference TRBV5-4 and TRBJ1-3, is ETGVTQSPTHLIKTRGQQVTLRCSSQSGHNTVSWYQQALGQGPQFIFQYYREEENGRGNFPPRFSGLQFPNYSSELNVNALELDDSALYLCASSLFQGDILLSGNTIYFGEGSWLTVV.

This chain links TRBV7-2 with TRBJ2-1; D perhaps matches TRBD2 (5 bases). There are 14 residues in the CDR3. The germline gives CDR1 SGHTA, CDR2 FQGNSA. Trimming took off 0 bases at V and 12 bases at J, with 15 bases between the two ends. CDR3 DNA sequence: TGTGCCAGCAGCTTAGCAAACCTTGAGGCGGGGCAGTTCTTC. Amino acid sequence: CASSLANLEAGQFF. The full variable domain, with the rest looked up from reference TRBV7-2 and TRBJ2-1, is GAGVSQSPSNKVTEKGKDVELRCDPISGHTALYWYRQSLGQGLEFLIYFQGNSAPDKSGLPSDRFSAERTGGSVSTLTIQRTQQEDSAVYLCASSLANLEAGQFFGPGTRLTVL.

This clonotype came up many times. The chain links TRBV6-2 or TRBV6-3 to TRBJ1-1, with a possible D match to TRBD1 (5 bases). The CDR3 length is 14 residues. Germline CDR1 and CDR2: MNHEY and SVGEGT. Trimming took off 7 bases at V and 1 base at J, with 13 bases between the two ends. CDR3 sequence (DNA): TGTGCCAGCATCAATGACGGGGGGAACACTGAAGCTTTCTTT. Protein: CASINDGGNTEAFF.

This rearrangement joins TRBV3-1 to TRBJ2-4; perhaps TRBD2 as D (6 bases). CDR1 is LGHDT, CDR2 YNNKEL, per germline (reference sequence). The V end lost 1 base, the J end lost 6 bases, and 7 bases lay between the germline ends. The CDR3 runs to 13 residues. CDR3 bases: TGTGCCAGCAGCCAAGGGGACTCAAACATTCAGTACTTC. It yields the protein CASSQGDSNIQYF.

This clonotype has just a few counts. This chain uses TRBV7-9 with TRBJ2-3, with 8 bases fitting TRBD1. Germline values: CDR1 SEHNR, CDR2 FQNEAQ (reference sequence). Germline trimming cut 5 bases from V and 1 base from J; bases unmatched to any gene: 11. CDR3 length equals 17 residues. The CDR3 nucleotides are TGTGCCAGCAGCCCAAGGACAGGGAGAATGGGCACAGATACGCAGTATTTT. It codes for CASSPRTGRMGTDTQYF.

This clonotype was counted at least ten times. The chain combines TRBV7-8 with TRBJ2-4, with a possible D match to TRBD2 (6 bases). CDR1 and CDR2 (germline): SGHVS, FQNEAQ. This CDR3 comprises 12 residues. Trimming removed 2 bases from V and 14 bases from J, with 13 bases in between. The CDR3 sequence is CASSLRAGMKYF. Written as DNA, the CDR3 is TGTGCCAGCAGCTTAAGGGCGGGGATGAAGTACTTC.

This clonotype was seen repeatedly, ten times or more. The junction departs from germline at one end; a sequencing error may be responsible. The rearrangement uses TRBV18 and TRBJ2-7; maybe TRBD1 (5 bases). The CDR3 length is 13 residues. Germline V gene lookup returns CDR1 KGHSH and CDR2 LQKENI. The CDR3 is CASSPPGTYEQYF. The DNA of the CDR3 is TGTGCCAGCTCTCCACCAGGGACCTACGAGCAGTACTTC.

This clonotype was counted a few times. The V gene is TRBV7-2, the J gene TRBJ1-1; TRBD1 is a possible D gene (6 bases). Germline CDR1 SGHTA, CDR2 FQGNSA. Trimming removed 1 base at V and 3 bases at J, with 12 bases between. The CDR3 loop spans 15 amino acids. The CDR3: CASSLGQTGYTEAFF. CDR3 bases: TGTGCCAGCAGCTTAGGGCAGACAGGTTACACTGAAGCTTTCTTT.